Shown below are 10 T cell receptor beta chains from a single sample sequenced in a study of blood T cell repertoires in COVID-19. Here immunoSEQ multiplex PCR was the method, and the copy in TCRdb shows in-frame clones only, minus some. This sample carries fewer than 350,000 clones, 88% of them seen once, and the ten largest clones take around 1%. The specimen was PBMCs or T cells enriched from blood (not recorded which). All receptors derive from a woman in her thirties who had recovered from COVID-19.

The chain recombines TRBV27 with TRBJ2-5; tentative D call: TRBD2 (6 bases). Between the trimmed V and J ends, which lost 5 bases and 5 bases, there was a span of 18 bases. This CDR3 has 15 amino acids. CDR1 and CDR2 from the germline V gene are MNHEY and SMNVEV (reference sequence). For the CDR3, the DNA is TGTGCCAGCAGTGTCGCGGGGCAGGTAGGGGAGACCCAGTACTTC. It specifies CASSVAGQVGETQYF.

The V and J genes are TRBV5-1 and TRBJ2-7; TRBD2 is a possible D gene (6 bases). The CDR3 has 13 amino acids. The germline CDR1 and CDR2 sequences are SGHRS and YFSETQ. V lost 3 bases, J lost 6 bases, and 13 bases lay in between. CDR3 in DNA: TGCGCCAGCAGCTCGCTTACGGAGGGCGAGCAGTACTTC. Translation gives CASSSLTEGEQYF. The whole variable domain, filled in from reference TRBV5-1 and TRBJ2-7, reads KAGVTQTPRYLIKTRGQQVTLSCSPISGHRSVSWYQQTPGQGLQFLFEYFSETQRNKGNFPGRFSGRQFSNSRSEMNVSTLELGDSALYLCASSSLTEGEQYFGPGTRLTVT.

The J gene is TRBJ1-1, the V gene TRBV18; unclear D gene. V lost 3 bases to trimming and J lost 0 bases, with 8 bases between them. In germline, CDR1 is KGHSH, CDR2 LQKENI. The CDR3 is 14 amino acids. CDR3 amino acids: CASSPGNVNTEAFF. DNA for the CDR3: TGTGCCAGCTCACCTGGCAACGTGAACACTGAAGCTTTCTTT.

The chain recombines TRBV19 with TRBJ1-2; no reliable D call. Germline CDR1 reads LNHDA; CDR2 reads SQIVND (reference sequence). V was clipped by 5 bases and J by 4 bases, with 17 bases between them. CDR3 size: 15 residues. CDR3 sequence: CASSSKDGVLYGYTF. For the CDR3, the DNA is TGTGCCAGTAGTTCAAAGGACGGGGTACTCTATGGCTACACCTTC.

The chain combines TRBV4-3 with TRBJ1-6, with 7 positions matching TRBD1. J lost 7 bases, V lost 3 bases, and 9 bases had no gene match. CDR3 size: 16 residues. Germline loops: CDR1 LGHNA, CDR2 YSLEER. CDR3 region: CASSHLLGTANSPLHF. Here the CDR3 DNA reads TGCGCCAGCAGCCATCTGCTGGGGACAGCAAATTCACCCCTCCACTTT.

This chain links TRBV7-2 with TRBJ2-7; TRBD2 matches 12 bases. This CDR3 has 18 residues. J gave up 0 bases and V 0 bases, and 6 bases lay outside the gene matches. CDR1 SGHTA and CDR2 FQGNSA come from the germline V gene. The CDR3 sequence: CASSLATSGRTSSYEQYF. The CDR3 region has the DNA TGTGCCAGCAGCTTAGCAACTAGCGGGAGGACCAGCTCCTACGAGCAGTACTTC.

The gene calls are TRBV27 and TRBJ2-7; tentative D call: TRBD1 (7 bases). Germline values: CDR1 MNHEY, CDR2 SMNVEV (reference sequence). The CDR3 is made up of 16 amino acids. V was shortened by 5 bases and J by 3 bases, with 20 bases between the two germline ends. CDR3 residues: CASSPAGGTVYYEQYF. In DNA form, the CDR3 reads TGTGCCAGCAGTCCCGCCGGAGGGACAGTGTACTACGAGCAGTACTTC.

The count of this clone is one. The chain carries TRBV28 and TRBJ2-3; 9 bases agree with TRBD2. This CDR3 is 16 amino acids long. Germline V gene sequence: CDR1 MDHEN, CDR2 SYDVKM. Trimming removed 6 bases from V and 4 bases from J; junction bases left unmatched: 11. The CDR3: CASSPIRAGGPDTQYF. The CDR3 nucleotides are TGTGCCAGCAGCCCAATTAGGGCGGGGGGGCCAGATACGCAGTATTTT.

The chain links TRBV29-1 to TRBJ1-2; D unresolved. The germline V and J ends were trimmed by 0 bases and 8 bases, with 19 bases remaining between them. This CDR3 is 15 amino acids long. The germline V gene encodes CDR1 SQVTM and CDR2 ANQGSEA. The CDR3 nucleotides read TGCAGCGTTGAAGATCTGAAAGAGAGGGTAAGGGGCTACACCTTC. Protein: CSVEDLKERVRGYTF. Together with reference TRBV29-1 and TRBJ1-2, the CDR3 gives the full variable domain: SAVISQKPSRDICQRGTSLTIQCQVDSQVTMMFWYRQQPGQSLTLIATANQGSEATYESGFVIDKFPISRPNLTFSTLTVSNMSPEDSSIYLCSVEDLKERVRGYTFGSGTRLTVV.

This chain uses TRBV11-3 with TRBJ1-3, with unresolved D. CDR1 is SGHNT, CDR2 YENEEA, per germline. V was pared by 1 base and J by 2 bases, with 6 bases between. The CDR3 is made up of 14 amino acids. This CDR3 is CASSLGQTGNTIYF. As DNA, the CDR3 is TGTGCCAGCAGCTTAGGGCAGACTGGAAACACCATATATTTT.